This T cell receptor beta chain was sequenced for a study of shared clonotypes between healthy human individuals (dated by TCRdb to the early 2020s). In the study overall: The cohort comprised a couple of women and a few men aged 18 to 49 years. Different laboratories and diverse techniques were used to prepare libraries and sequence TCR repertoires, to increase sequencing depth and limit assay-specific biases. Between about 0.94 and 8.9 billion PBMCs per donor were obtained by leukapheresis. To estimate repertoire size and how much clonotype sharing occurs between individuals, the study deeply sequenced the blood TCR repertoires of 5 or 6 healthy adults. For each donor, CD4 naive and CD4 memory were each run on three plates, CD8 naive on two plates, and CD8 memory on one plate. What the research found in general, with its limitations: Estimated clonotype richness was generally larger for naive than for memory subsets. Pairwise subsampling indicated that sequencing depth was expected to affect the degree of clonotype sharing among donors. Only blood was sampled, and tissue TCR repertoires likely differ from those in blood. Incomplete sequencing was indicated by rarefaction of sorted-subset datasets, despite the large sequencing depth. Because the study included only a small number of donors, the genetic and exposure-history diversity represented was limited. Clonotypes shared by all four sorted-subset donors showed higher generation probabilities than non-shared clonotypes. Across a few donors, approximately 5% of naive CD4, approximately 3.6% of naive CD8, under 2.5% of memory CD4, and roughly 0.41% of memory CD8 clonotypes were shared.

The donors were healthy, HIV-negative adults with no recently reported acute infections or vaccinations. Every donor was a Caucasian adult living in Nashville, Tennessee, USA. The CD8 memory samples were a combination of magnetically selected CD45RO+ cells and CCR7-negative CD45RA+ effector memory (TemRA) cells. Blood was collected by leukapheresis, and PBMCs were isolated by Ficoll-Histopaque density gradient centrifugation and then cryopreserved in liquid nitrogen vapor phase. Analytical flow cytometry was used to check the purity and quantity of each magnetically sorted T cell population. Genomic DNA was isolated from every sorted fraction and measured by UV absorbance on a Nanodrop 2000c. TCR CDR3 regions were amplified from genomic DNA by multiplex PCR using the deep immunoSEQ assay. Extracted genomic DNA from each cell subset was distributed evenly across all wells of several immunoSEQ 96-well plates, and each plate was treated as a replicate. Each replicate PCR for sorted subsets received about 210 ng genomic DNA, equal to roughly 29,000 T cell genomes. Purified libraries were measured with a Qubit 3.0 fluorometer, size-checked on a Bioanalyzer 2100, and measured again with the KAPA Library Quantification kit. A separate single-read 150-cycle Illumina NextSeq 550 flow cell was used to sequence each immunoSEQ 96-well plate. Per the source publication's procedure: The immunoSEQ output contained only junctional sequences without quality scores, so filtering could not match that applied to full-length reads. Sequences were annotated with PyIR, a Python wrapper for IgBLAST v1.9, using IMGT germline references to assign V/J genes and CDR3. Reads with weak V/J assignments (E-value above 1e-6), missing CDR3, stop codons, out-of-frame junctions, or ambiguous translated residues were removed. V3J clonotypes were defined as sequences sharing the same inferred V gene, J gene, and CDR3 amino acid sequence. Percentage overlap between repertoires was computed as shared unique clonotypes divided by the size of the smaller repertoire. Three approaches were used to assess repertoire richness: RTK rarefaction, the Chao1 estimator, and Recon v2.1 estimates of unobserved clonotypes. For all TCRbeta clonotypes obtained by the gDNA method from a few donors, generation probabilities were computed with OLGA. TCRdb mirrors the immuneACCESS table, restricted to in-frame sequences. Some clones are absent from its copies; in checked studies, under half trace to an unresolved V gene, and the reason for the others is unknown. The D gene and trimming were derived from the DNA, and the V and J assignments and clone size from that table. This sample lists about 320,000 clones; roughly 87% were detected once. The ten largest clones represent 15% to 20% of the sample.

V is pared back by 8 bases and J by 5 bases, with 10 bases lying between the germline termini. The CDR3 runs 11 residues from the cysteine to the phenylalanine. The retained sequence is limited to the CDR3, 33 bases, with the frame set at the first base. The germline V gene gives CDR1 as SGHAT and CDR2 as FQNNGV. This clone occurred once. Its antigen is unknown. No much larger clone exists at a distance of one base, and base qualities are not known. This receptor chain uses TRBV11-2 and TRBJ2-7, with the D gene uncertain. The receptor comes from a man aged 18 to 30 in good health. Source material: memory CD8+ T cells sorted from blood. The sample's cell subset or site, from its label and the paper: CD45RO+ cells pooled with CCR7-negative TemRA cells. Read as DNA, the sequence is TGTGCCAGCGCAGACTGGGACGAGCAGTACTTC. This encodes CASADWDEQYF.